The 32 T cell receptor beta chains reported below all come from one sample, sequenced in a study of blood T cell repertoires in COVID-19. Here immunoSEQ multiplex PCR was the method, and the copy in TCRdb shows in-frame clones only, minus some. The data hold about 98,000 clones, with roughly 86% observed a single time. The sequenced sample consisted of peripheral blood. The receptors were gathered from a man aged 50 to 60 with acute or convalescent COVID-19.

Here the CDR3 DNA reads TGTGCCAGCAGCGTAGTGGGTAGCGGGAGTCCCCCAGATACGCAGTATTTT. Translating it yields CASSVVGSGSPPDTQYF. The chain joins TRBV9 to TRBJ2-3, with 9 bases fitting TRBD2. The CDR3 runs 17 residues. Trimming at V came to 0 bases and at J to 4 bases, leaving 9 bases not matched to a gene. The V gene's germline CDR1 is SGDLS and CDR2 YYNGEE.

The chain uses TRBV6-2 or TRBV6-3 and TRBJ2-7, with TRBD1 matching over 7 bases. Germline lookup yields CDR1 MNHEY and CDR2 SVGEGT. The CDR3 has 14 residues. The V gene end was trimmed by 1 base and the J gene end by 5 bases; junction bases not matched to a gene: 5. The DNA for the CDR3 is TGTGCCAGCAGTTACTGGACAGGAGGAGACGAGCAGTACTTC. This sequence encodes CASSYWTGGDEQYF.

The chain recombines TRBV7-9 with TRBJ1-4, with 10 bases aligning to TRBD1. Germline assignment: CDR1 SEHNR and CDR2 FQNEAQ (reference sequence). Germline trimming cut 6 bases from V and 7 bases from J; bases unmatched to any gene: 8. The CDR3 has 15 amino acids. DNA of the CDR3: TGTGCCAGCAGACCCGGACAGGGGGTATTTGAAAAACTGTTTTTT. Its translation: CASRPGQGVFEKLFF.

This clone was detected only once. The chain uses TRBV18 and TRBJ1-1; 8 positions agree with TRBD1. This CDR3 is 14 amino acids long. CDR1 KGHSH and CDR2 LQKENI come from the germline V gene. Germline trimming cut 5 bases from V and 1 base from J; bases unmatched to any gene: 3. The CDR3 sequence: CASSAGQANTEAFF. CDR3 DNA: TGTGCCAGCTCAGCGGGACAGGCGAACACTGAAGCTTTCTTT.

The chain recombines TRBV2 with TRBJ2-7; TRBD2 agrees at 9 bases. The germline gives CDR1 SNHLY, CDR2 FYNNEI. V lost 7 bases, J lost 5 bases, and 6 bases stayed unmatched. CDR3 size: 13 residues. Written as DNA, the CDR3 is TGTGCCAGCATTAGCGGGAGTCCCCACGAGCAGTACTTC. This translates into CASISGSPHEQYF.

The chain uses TRBV7-9 and TRBJ1-1, with 8 nucleotides matching TRBD1. Germline-derived CDR1 and CDR2 are SEHNR and FQNEAQ (reference sequence). J gave up 1 base and V 5 bases, and 6 bases lay outside the gene matches. The length of the CDR3 is 15 residues. The chain's CDR3 is CASSPPGTGNTEAFF. In DNA, the CDR3 is TGTGCCAGCAGCCCCCCGGGGACAGGGAACACTGAAGCTTTCTTT.

This clone is a singleton in its sample. The chain has TRBV19 and TRBJ1-1; TRBD1 is a possible D gene (6 bases). The germline CDR1 and CDR2 sequences are LNHDA and SQIVND (reference sequence). The V end was cut by 7 bases, the J end by 5 bases, with 20 bases between. This CDR3 comprises 15 residues. The DNA for the CDR3 is TGTGCCAGTATTAGGAATCAGGGGAGCGGAACTGAAGCTTTCTTT. Translation: CASIRNQGSGTEAFF. Drawing the rest from reference TRBV19 and TRBJ1-1, the complete variable domain is DGGITQSPKYLFRKEGQNVTLSCEQNLNHDAMYWYRQDPGQGLRLIYYSQIVNDFQKGDIAEGYSVSREKKESFPLTVTSAQKNPTAFYLCASIRNQGSGTEAFFGQGTRLTVV.

The V and J genes are TRBV9 and TRBJ1-1; D is ambiguous. The CDR3 sequence is 14 residues long. Germline-derived CDR1 and CDR2 are SGDLS and YYNGEE. V lost 0 bases and J 1 base, leaving 7 bases between the germline ends. The CDR3 spells CASSVGAGNTEAFF. In DNA form, the CDR3 reads TGTGCCAGCAGCGTAGGGGCGGGGAACACTGAAGCTTTCTTT.

This clone came up once. The rearrangement uses TRBV11-2 and TRBJ1-1, with D tentatively TRBD1 (5 bases). The germline CDR1 and CDR2 sequences are SGHAT and FQNNGV. Trimming shortened V by 2 bases and J by 0 bases, and 13 bases separated the two germline ends. The CDR3 runs to 16 residues. DNA for the CDR3: TGTGCCAGCAGCTTAAGCAGGGCCGATATGAACACTGAAGCTTTCTTT. This codes for CASSLSRADMNTEAFF.

This sequence joins TRBV3-1 (or the pseudogene TRBV3-2) and TRBJ1-2, with 8 bases lining up with TRBD1. CDR3 size: 14 residues. Germline loops: CDR1 LGHDT, CDR2 YNNKEL (reference sequence). V was clipped by 4 bases and J by 6 bases; unmatched bases: 7. Here the CDR3 reads CASSLTGGADGYTF. The CDR3 bases are TGTGCCAGCAGCCTCACAGGGGGGGCGGATGGCTACACCTTC.

The chain links TRBV19 to TRBJ2-7, with 12 bases matching TRBD2. There are 15 residues in the CDR3. CDR1 LNHDA and CDR2 SQIVND come from the germline V gene (reference sequence). Trimming cost V 6 bases and J 2 bases; bases outside gene matches: 5. The CDR3 coding sequence is TGTGCCAGTAGGACCGGACTAGCGGGACCCTACGAGCAGTACTTC. Translating it yields CASRTGLAGPYEQYF.

This chain links TRBV5-1 with TRBJ2-3; D is undetermined. V shed 2 bases and J shed 1 base, with 8 bases lying between them. The CDR3 is 14 residues long. CDR1 and CDR2 (germline): SGHRS, YFSETQ. The CDR3 region is CASSLPTGTDTQYF. CDR3 nucleotide sequence: TGCGCCAGCAGCTTACCGACTGGCACAGATACGCAGTATTTT.

The chain uses TRBV24-1 and TRBJ1-2, with D perhaps TRBD1 (5 bases). The germline gives CDR1 KGHDR, CDR2 SFDVKD. CDR3 length: 14 amino acids. Deletions cut 3 bases from V and 7 bases from J, with 14 bases between. CDR3 sequence: CATSDAGVSGGYTF. CDR3 coding DNA: TGTGCCACCAGTGATGCGGGGGTAAGCGGTGGCTACACCTTC.

The chain uses TRBV5-1 and TRBJ2-3; a weak D match, TRBD2 (6 bases). In germline, CDR1 is SGHRS, CDR2 YFSETQ. CDR3 size: 16 residues. V was shortened by 0 bases and J by 4 bases, with 15 bases between the two germline ends. CDR3 DNA sequence: TGCGCCAGCAGCTTGGGAGTAGGGAGGCGAGCAGATACGCAGTATTTT. Translated, it gives CASSLGVGRRADTQYF.

This chain connects TRBV18 to TRBJ2-2; 8 nucleotides line up with TRBD2. The V and J ends lost 1 base and 5 bases, in that order; junction bases with no gene match: 12. The CDR3 covers 18 residues. Germline V gene data show CDR1 as KGHSH and CDR2 as LQKENI. The CDR3 spells CASSPQITRAGGTGELFF. As DNA, the CDR3 is TGTGCCAGCTCACCACAAATCACGCGCGCGGGGGGAACCGGGGAGCTGTTTTTT.

The gene calls are TRBV7-2 and TRBJ1-5; perhaps TRBD1 as D (5 bases). The CDR3 covers 16 residues. Germline CDR1 is SGHTA and CDR2 is FQGNSA. With 1 base removed from V and 7 bases from J, the gap between germline ends came to 17 bases. The chain's CDR3 is CASSLDGREKRQPQHF. CDR3 sequence (DNA): TGTGCCAGCAGCTTAGATGGCAGGGAAAAAAGACAGCCCCAGCATTTT.

V is TRBV18 and J is TRBJ1-1, with D possibly being TRBD1 (6 bases). Germline CDR1 is KGHSH and CDR2 is LQKENI. Trimming took off 3 bases at V and 1 base at J, with 18 bases between the two ends. This CDR3 is 17 amino acids long. CDR3 amino acids: CASSPLLSGGQNTEAFF. Written as DNA, the CDR3 is TGTGCCAGCTCACCCCTTTTGAGCGGGGGCCAGAACACTGAAGCTTTCTTT.

The chain employs TRBV12-3 or TRBV12-4 and TRBJ2-5; the match to TRBD1 covers 9 bases. After removal of 6 bases from V and 5 bases from J, the junction contained 4 bases not matched to a gene. This CDR3 has 13 amino acids. As DNA, the CDR3 is TGTGCCAGCAGCACAGGGGGCCGGGAGACCCAGTACTTC. As protein: CASSTGGRETQYF.

V is TRBV5-6 and J is TRBJ1-3; a possible D gene is TRBD1 (6 bases). Germline values: CDR1 SGHDT, CDR2 YYEEEE. The CDR3 is made up of 14 amino acids. V gave up 1 base and J gave up 3 bases, with 8 bases separating them. DNA of the CDR3: TGTGCCAGCAGCTTGAGAGGGGGTGGAAACACCATATATTTT. This encodes CASSLRGGGNTIYF.

CDR3 loop: CASSYQGRDGNTIYF. The CDR3 coding sequence is TGTGCCAGCAGTTACCAAGGGAGAGACGGAAACACCATATATTTT. V gene TRBV6-6 combines with J gene TRBJ1-3; D not resolved. The CDR3 loop spans 15 amino acids. Germline CDR1 is MNHNY and CDR2 is SVGAGI (reference sequence). Trimming took 2 bases from V and 4 from J, leaving 12 bases between them.

The V and J genes are TRBV10-3 and TRBJ1-2; 8 bases align to TRBD1. This CDR3 region has 17 residues. Germline values: CDR1 ENHRY, CDR2 SYGVKD. The ends lost 4 bases at V and 0 bases at J; junction bases unmatched: 10. Here the CDR3 reads CAISADGQGGTNYGYTF. CDR3 bases: TGTGCCATCAGTGCCGACGGACAGGGCGGAACTAACTATGGCTACACCTTC.

This clone was recorded a few times. This chain uses TRBV4-1 with TRBJ1-2, with D perhaps TRBD1 (5 bases). CDR1 and CDR2 from the germline V gene are MGHRA and YSYEKL. The CDR3 has 16 amino acids. The germline V and J ends were trimmed by 4 bases and 5 bases, with 20 bases remaining between them. CDR3 loop: CASSPRQGDLGYGYTF. In nucleotides, the CDR3 is TGCGCCAGCAGCCCACGGCAGGGCGACTTGGGGTATGGCTACACCTTC.

This chain links TRBV6-5 with TRBJ1-6; no definite D call. Trimming took off 5 bases at V and 14 bases at J, with 7 bases between the two ends. In germline, CDR1 is MNHEY, CDR2 SVGAGI. CDR3 size: 10 residues. Written as DNA, the CDR3 is TGTGCCAGCAGTCTCTTGTCCCTCCACTTT. Translating gives CASSLLSLHF.

The chain links TRBV29-1 to TRBJ1-6, with D possibly being TRBD1 (6 bases). This CDR3 comprises 15 residues. V was pared by 7 bases and J by 0 bases, with 13 bases between. Germline-derived CDR1 and CDR2 are SQVTM and ANQGSEA. The CDR3 reads CSGLQGSSYNSPLHF. The DNA for the CDR3 is TGCAGCGGGCTACAGGGAAGCTCCTATAATTCACCCCTCCACTTT.

The V and J genes are TRBV7-2 and TRBJ2-3, with 7 bases that match TRBD2. From germline, CDR1 is SGHTA and CDR2 FQGNSA. After removal of 1 base from V and 2 bases from J, the junction contained 12 bases not matched to a gene. The CDR3 is made up of 18 amino acids. The CDR3 reads CASSLGPYERGITDTQYF. The CDR3 bases are TGTGCCAGCAGCTTAGGCCCTTACGAGCGGGGAATCACAGATACGCAGTATTTT.

The V gene is TRBV6-5, the J gene TRBJ1-1; D perhaps matches TRBD1 (6 bases). The CDR3 length is 13 residues. The germline V and J ends were trimmed by 6 bases and 6 bases, with 14 bases remaining between them. Germline V lookup: CDR1 MNHEY, CDR2 SVGAGI. The CDR3: CASSNRVGAEAFF. CDR3 in DNA: TGTGCCAGCAGCAACAGGGTCGGGGCTGAAGCTTTCTTT.

This clone appeared a few times. The sample carries other DNA sequences with the same CDR3. The rearrangement links TRBV14 to TRBJ2-1; D is perhaps TRBD2 (6 bases). V lost 3 bases and J 13 bases, leaving 16 bases between the germline ends. Per the germline V gene, CDR1 is SGHDN and CDR2 is FVKESK. The length of the CDR3 is 13 residues. CDR3 amino acids: CASSQGLPQEQFF. CDR3 DNA: TGTGCCAGCAGCCAGGGACTTCCCCAAGAACAGTTCTTC.

The chain recombines TRBV18 with TRBJ1-5, with TRBD1 as a possible D gene (6 bases). Germline assignment: CDR1 KGHSH and CDR2 LQKENI. The germline V and J ends were trimmed by 9 bases and 6 bases, with 15 bases remaining between them. There are 13 residues in the CDR3. The CDR3 coding sequence is TGTGCCAGTTCTCAGGGGTATGCTCAGCCCCAGCATTTT. Translation: CASSQGYAQPQHF.

The chain links TRBV15 to TRBJ2-5; 10 bases match TRBD2. CDR3 length: 14 amino acids. Trimming cost V 0 bases and J 5 bases; bases outside gene matches: 0. CDR1 LNHNV and CDR2 YYDKDF come from the germline V gene (reference sequence). The CDR3 is CATSREAGGETQYF. CDR3 DNA sequence: TGTGCCACCAGCAGAGAAGCGGGAGGGGAGACCCAGTACTTC.

The chain couples TRBV24-1 to TRBJ2-1; 11 bases match TRBD2. Unmatched junction bases numbered 4, after V lost 0 bases and J lost 7 bases. Germline values: CDR1 KGHDR, CDR2 SFDVKD. The CDR3 contains 16 residues. The CDR3 sequence is CATSDLTSGSGNEQFF. As DNA, the CDR3 is TGTGCCACCAGTGATTTGACTAGCGGGAGCGGGAATGAGCAGTTCTTC.

J is TRBJ2-7 and V is TRBV10-3; 9 bases align to TRBD2. Germline V lookup: CDR1 ENHRY, CDR2 SYGVKD. This CDR3 region has 18 residues. Losses at the gene ends were 8 bases for V and 0 bases for J; bases not matched to a gene: 17. The CDR3 DNA sequence: TGTGCCATCTCGACAGGGCAAGATAGCGGGAGAGGCTCCTACGAGCAGTACTTC. This encodes CAISTGQDSGRGSYEQYF.

The rearrangement links TRBV10-3 to TRBJ1-3; the match to TRBD1 covers 8 bases. The V segment lost 6 bases and the J segment 2 bases; nucleotides outside the gene matches: 9. CDR3 length equals 16 residues. Germline loops: CDR1 ENHRY, CDR2 SYGVKD. CDR3 nucleotide sequence: TGTGCCATCAGACCCGACAGGGGTGCAGCTGGAAACACCATATATTTT. Its translation: CAIRPDRGAAGNTIYF.